The 18 T cell receptor beta chains listed next were all sequenced from one sample in a study of regulatory T cells in long-lasting Graves disease. Assembly of TCR beta libraries relied on iRepertoire HTBI primers together with Arm-PCR of CDR3 regions. TCRdb re-called the multiplex PCR reads with MiXCR, one entry per CDR3 protein. The sample records 400,000 to 500,000 distinct CDR3 sequences, around a fifth being singletons. Documented time point: persistent/refractory GD, antithyroid drugs over 5 years with positive TRAb. TCR sequences were obtained from RNA taken from PBMCs. Sequenced material: peripheral blood mononuclear cells (PBMCs), taken when the disease was refractory, from a patient treated with antithyroid drugs. These receptors originate from a female donor with Graves disease.

This clonotype occurred many times. This chain links TRBV29-1 with TRBJ2-7; D is undetermined. Trimming removed 4 bases at V and 1 base at J, with 11 bases between. CDR1 is SQVTM and CDR2 is ANQGSEA in the germline V gene. The CDR3 extends over 13 amino acids. The CDR3 DNA follows: TGCAGCGTTGGGGCGGAGTGGTCCTACGAGCAGTACTTC. Protein: CSVGAEWSYEQYF.

This clonotype has ten or more counts. V usage is TRBV4-2 and J usage is TRBJ2-5; no clear D gene. CDR3 length: 15 residues. Per the germline V gene, CDR1 is LGHNA and CDR2 is YNFKEQ. The V end was cut by 4 bases, the J end by 3 bases, with 15 bases between. Here the CDR3 reads CASSLFRGSEETQYF. As DNA, the CDR3 is TGTGCCAGCAGCCTTTTTCGCGGCAGTGAAGAGACCCAGTACTTC.

The gene calls are TRBV28 and TRBJ1-3; tentative D call: TRBD1 (6 bases). This CDR3 has 16 amino acids. Germline values: CDR1 MDHEN, CDR2 SYDVKM. Trimming pared 5 bases from V and 5 bases from J, leaving 19 bases between. The CDR3 spells CASSPPWQGIRNTIYF. The CDR3 region has the DNA TGTGCCAGCAGTCCCCCGTGGCAGGGGATTAGAAACACCATATATTTT.

This clonotype was recorded a few times. The chain employs TRBV3-1 and TRBJ2-2; D is tentatively TRBD1 or TRBD2 (5 bases each). V gave up 5 bases and J gave up 4 bases, with 11 bases separating them. There are 14 residues in the CDR3. Germline values: CDR1 LGHDT, CDR2 YNNKEL (reference sequence). For the CDR3, the DNA is TGTGCCAGCAGCACGGGACCGGCCACCGGGGAGCTGTTTTTT. Protein product: CASSTGPATGELFF.

This clonotype was counted a single time. A clone one base away is much larger, so this may be a read error. This sequence joins TRBV6-1 and TRBJ2-2; D uncertain. The CDR3 is 14 residues long. Germline V gives CDR1 MNHNS, CDR2 SASEGT. In DNA form, the CDR3 reads TGTGCCAGCCTGGTACAAACGAACACCCGGGAGCTGTTTTTT. Amino acids: CASLVQTNTRELFF.

In its sample, this clonotype was seen a few times. The chain has TRBV4-1 and TRBJ1-4; D is ambiguous. The CDR3 extends over 14 amino acids. Trimming cost V 4 bases and J 8 bases, with 14 bases left between them. Germline V lookup: CDR1 MGHRA, CDR2 YSYEKL. DNA of the CDR3: TGCGCCAGCAGCCGGAGGGTTTGGGTCGAAAAACTGTTTTTT. Translation gives CASSRRVWVEKLFF.

This clonotype was counted a few times. V gene TRBV28 combines with J gene TRBJ1-3, with 8 nucleotides matching TRBD1. This CDR3 spans 14 amino acids. J gave up 4 bases and V 4 bases, and 3 bases lay outside the gene matches. Germline CDR1 is MDHEN and CDR2 is SYDVKM. The chain's CDR3 is CASSSGTGGNTIYF. The CDR3 region has the DNA TGTGCCAGCAGTTCCGGGACAGGCGGAAACACCATATATTTT.

This clonotype was picked up many times. This chain uses TRBV2 with TRBJ2-7, with D maybe TRBD2 (6 bases). Trimming shortened V by 8 bases and J by 2 bases, and 19 bases separated the two germline ends. CDR1 SNHLY and CDR2 FYNNEI come from the germline V gene. The CDR3 runs to 15 residues. This CDR3 is CASGGRTERAYEQYF. The DNA of the CDR3 is TGTGCCAGCGGGGGTAGGACGGAGCGGGCCTACGAGCAGTACTTC.

This clonotype came up a few times. The chain carries TRBV7-2 and TRBJ2-5; D unclear. The germline CDR1 and CDR2 sequences are SGHTA and FQGNSA. The CDR3 length is 14 residues. Trimming cost V 4 bases and J 6 bases, with 15 bases left between them. The CDR3 DNA reads as TGTGCCAGCAGCTCGCCGGGCCCGCCGCAGACCCAGTACTTC. Protein product: CASSSPGPPQTQYF.

Many counts were recorded for this clonotype. The chain joins TRBV3-1 to TRBJ2-7; no firm D call. Germline-derived CDR1 and CDR2 are LGHDT and YNNKEL (reference sequence). CDR3 length equals 14 residues. Trimming took off 3 bases at V and 3 bases at J, with 12 bases between the two ends. The CDR3 spells CASSHSDLHYEQYF. For the CDR3, the DNA is TGTGCCAGCAGCCACTCCGACTTGCACTACGAGCAGTACTTC.

There are many counts of this clonotype. J is TRBJ2-7 and V is TRBV11-2, with D hard to call. The germline CDR1 and CDR2 sequences are SGHAT and FQNNGV. CDR3 length: 14 amino acids. The germline V and J ends were trimmed by 2 bases and 4 bases, with 12 bases remaining between them. The CDR3 DNA reads TGTGCCAGCAGCTTATCGTGGGGTAGTTACGAGCAGTACTTC. Translated: CASSLSWGSYEQYF.

This clonotype came up many times. The V call is TRBV30, the J call TRBJ2-5; no clear D. The CDR3 has 11 amino acids. Trimming removed 0 bases from V and 4 bases from J, with 3 bases in between. CDR1 is GTSNPN, CDR2 SVGIG, per germline (reference sequence). DNA for the CDR3: TGTGCCTGGAGTGTTTTAGAGACCCAGTACTTC. Translated: CAWSVLETQYF.

This clonotype showed up many times. The chain links TRBV28 to TRBJ2-7; D unresolved. V dropped 4 bases and J dropped 7 bases, with 14 bases sitting between them. The CDR3 loop spans 13 amino acids. CDR1 is MDHEN and CDR2 is SYDVKM in the germline V gene. The CDR3 DNA is TGTGCCAGCAGTTCTGCGACGTGGGGAGAGCAGTACTTC. Residues: CASSSATWGEQYF.

This rearrangement joins TRBV20-1 to TRBJ1-2; D is possibly TRBD1 (6 bases). The CDR3 contains 13 residues. Germline lookup yields CDR1 DFQATT and CDR2 SNEGSKA (reference sequence). V was cut by 6 bases and J by 4 bases, with 15 bases left in between. This chain's CDR3 is CSAPKGGPYGYTF. In DNA form, the CDR3 reads TGCAGTGCCCCTAAGGGGGGACCCTATGGCTACACCTTC.

The sample holds a few counts of this clonotype. The V call is TRBV18, the J call TRBJ2-2; possible D gene TRBD2, 7 bases. V lost 2 bases to trimming and J lost 1 base, with 11 bases between them. The V gene's germline CDR1 is KGHSH and CDR2 LQKENI. This CDR3 spans 16 amino acids. CDR3 sequence reads: CASSPTGGKNTGELFF. The CDR3 region has the DNA TGTGCCAGCTCACCAACGGGGGGCAAGAACACCGGGGAGCTGTTTTTT.

This chain's CDR3 is CNVEERAYYEQYF. DNA for the CDR3: TGCAATGTGGAGGAGCGGGCCTACTACGAGCAGTACTTC. The chain joins TRBV20-1 to TRBJ2-7; a weak D match, TRBD2 (6 bases). The CDR3 is 13 amino acids. Looked up from germline, CDR1 is DFQATT and CDR2 is SNEGSKA (reference sequence).

The CDR3 region is CASSLSGSTLSEQYF. DNA of the CDR3: TGTGCCAGCAGTTTAAGCGGGAGTACCCTCAGCGAGCAGTACTTC. V is TRBV12-3 or TRBV12-4 and J is TRBJ2-7; 8 bases are shared with TRBD2. V lost 2 bases to trimming and J lost 6 bases; unmatched junction nucleotides: 9. The CDR3 loop spans 15 amino acids.

V and J are TRBV19 and TRBJ1-5; D call uncertain. CDR1 and CDR2 from the germline V gene are LNHDA and SQIVND (reference sequence). This CDR3 comprises 13 residues. Trimming shortened V by 5 bases and J by 7 bases, and 12 bases separated the two germline ends. For the CDR3, the DNA is TGTGCCAGTAGTGTCCGGGTCGAACAGCCCCAGCATTTT. As protein: CASSVRVEQPQHF.